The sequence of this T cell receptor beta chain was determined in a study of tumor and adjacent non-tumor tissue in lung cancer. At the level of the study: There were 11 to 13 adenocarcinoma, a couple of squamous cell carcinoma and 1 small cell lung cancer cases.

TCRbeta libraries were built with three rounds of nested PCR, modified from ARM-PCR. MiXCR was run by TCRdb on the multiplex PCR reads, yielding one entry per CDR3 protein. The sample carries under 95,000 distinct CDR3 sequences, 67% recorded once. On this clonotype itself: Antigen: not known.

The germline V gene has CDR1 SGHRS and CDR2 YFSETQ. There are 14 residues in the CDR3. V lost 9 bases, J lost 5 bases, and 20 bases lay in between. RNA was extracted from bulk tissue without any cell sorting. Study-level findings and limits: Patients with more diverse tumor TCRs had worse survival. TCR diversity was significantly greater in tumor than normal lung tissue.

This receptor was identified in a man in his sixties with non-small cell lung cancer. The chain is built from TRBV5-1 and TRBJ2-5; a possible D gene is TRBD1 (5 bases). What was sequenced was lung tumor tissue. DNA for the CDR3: TGCGCCACTGCCCCGACAGAAATCCATGAGACCCAGTACTTC. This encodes CATAPTEIHETQYF. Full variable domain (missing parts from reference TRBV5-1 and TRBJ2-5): KAGVTQTPRYLIKTRGQQVTLSCSPISGHRSVSWYQQTPGQGLQFLFEYFSETQRNKGNFPGRFSGRQFSNSRSEMNVSTLELGDSALYLCATAPTEIHETQYFGPGTRLLVL.